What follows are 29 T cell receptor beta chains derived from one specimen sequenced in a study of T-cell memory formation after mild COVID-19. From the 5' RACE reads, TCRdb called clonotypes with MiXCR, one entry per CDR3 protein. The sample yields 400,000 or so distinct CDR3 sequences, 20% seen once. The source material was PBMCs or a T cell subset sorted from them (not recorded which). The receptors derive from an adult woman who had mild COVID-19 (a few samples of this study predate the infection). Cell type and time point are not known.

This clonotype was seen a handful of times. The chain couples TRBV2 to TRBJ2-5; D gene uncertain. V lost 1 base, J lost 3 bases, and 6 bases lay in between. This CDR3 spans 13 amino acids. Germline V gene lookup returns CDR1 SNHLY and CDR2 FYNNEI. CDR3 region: CASSEVAEETQYF. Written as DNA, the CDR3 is TGTGCCAGCAGTGAAGTTGCGGAAGAGACCCAGTACTTC.

The CDR3 loop is CASSPSGLAGGPNEQFF. DNA of the CDR3: TGCGCCAGCAGCCCATCGGGACTAGCGGGGGGTCCGAATGAGCAGTTCTTC. The rearrangement uses TRBV4-1 and TRBJ2-1; 15 bases match TRBD2. CDR1 is MGHRA, CDR2 YSYEKL, per germline. V dropped 4 bases and J dropped 7; count of bases not matched to a gene: 8. The CDR3 is 17 residues long.

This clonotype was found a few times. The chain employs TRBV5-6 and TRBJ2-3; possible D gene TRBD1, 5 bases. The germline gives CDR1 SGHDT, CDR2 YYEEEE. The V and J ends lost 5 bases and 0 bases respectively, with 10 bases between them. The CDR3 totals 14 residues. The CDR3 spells CASRLTVSTDTQYF. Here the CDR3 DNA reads TGTGCCAGCAGACTGACAGTGAGCACAGATACGCAGTATTTT. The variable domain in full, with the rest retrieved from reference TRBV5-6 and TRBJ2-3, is DAGVTQSPTHLIKTRGQQVTLRCSPKSGHDTVSWYQQALGQGPQFIFQYYEEEERQRGNFPDRFSGHQFPNYSSELNVNALLLGDSALYLCASRLTVSTDTQYFGPGTRLTVL.

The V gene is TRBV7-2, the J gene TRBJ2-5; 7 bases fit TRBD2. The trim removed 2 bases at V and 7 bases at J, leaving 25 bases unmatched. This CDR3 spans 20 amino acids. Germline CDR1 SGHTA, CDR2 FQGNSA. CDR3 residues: CASSLPRSGSGKGYIGTQYF. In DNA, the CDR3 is TGTGCCAGCAGCTTACCAAGGTCGGGGAGCGGGAAGGGTTATATTGGGACCCAGTACTTC.

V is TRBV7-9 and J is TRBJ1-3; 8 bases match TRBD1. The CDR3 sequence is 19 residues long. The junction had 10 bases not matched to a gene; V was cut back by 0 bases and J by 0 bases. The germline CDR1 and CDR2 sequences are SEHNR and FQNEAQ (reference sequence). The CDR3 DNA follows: TGTGCCAGCAGCTTAGCCCTAACCCGGGACAGGATCTCTGGAAACACCATATATTTT. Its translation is CASSLALTRDRISGNTIYF.

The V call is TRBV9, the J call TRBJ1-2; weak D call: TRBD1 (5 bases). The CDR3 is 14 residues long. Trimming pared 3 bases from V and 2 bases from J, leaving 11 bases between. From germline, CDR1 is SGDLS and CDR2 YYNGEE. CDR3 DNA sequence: TGTGCCAGCAGCGGGTATGGGGGGAACTATGGCTACACCTTC. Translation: CASSGYGGNYGYTF.

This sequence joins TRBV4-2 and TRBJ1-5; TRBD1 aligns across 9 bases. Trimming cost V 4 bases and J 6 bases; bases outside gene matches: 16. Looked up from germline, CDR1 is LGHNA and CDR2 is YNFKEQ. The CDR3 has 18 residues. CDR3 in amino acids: CASSRKKGDRVNPQPQHF. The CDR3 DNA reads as TGTGCCAGCAGCCGCAAAAAGGGGGACAGGGTCAATCCTCAGCCCCAGCATTTT.

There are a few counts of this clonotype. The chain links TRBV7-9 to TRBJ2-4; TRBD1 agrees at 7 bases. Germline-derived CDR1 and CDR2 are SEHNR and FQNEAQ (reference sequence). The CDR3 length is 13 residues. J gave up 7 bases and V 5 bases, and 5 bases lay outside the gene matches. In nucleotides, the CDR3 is TGTGCCAGCAGCCCCCCGGACAGGAACATTCAGTACTTC. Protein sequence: CASSPPDRNIQYF.

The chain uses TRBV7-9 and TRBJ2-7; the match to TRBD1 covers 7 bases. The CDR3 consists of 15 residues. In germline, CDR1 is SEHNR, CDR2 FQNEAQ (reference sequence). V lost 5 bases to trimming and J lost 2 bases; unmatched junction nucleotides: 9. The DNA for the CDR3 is TGTGCCAGCAGCCCAGGACTGGGACAGCCCTACGAGCAGTACTTC. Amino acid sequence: CASSPGLGQPYEQYF. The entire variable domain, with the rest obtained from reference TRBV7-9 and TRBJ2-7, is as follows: DTGVSQNPRHKITKRGQNVTFRCDPISEHNRLYWYRQTLGQGPEFLTYFQNEAQLEKSRLLSDRFSAERPKGSFSTLEIQRTEQGDSAMYLCASSPGLGQPYEQYFGPGTRLTVT.

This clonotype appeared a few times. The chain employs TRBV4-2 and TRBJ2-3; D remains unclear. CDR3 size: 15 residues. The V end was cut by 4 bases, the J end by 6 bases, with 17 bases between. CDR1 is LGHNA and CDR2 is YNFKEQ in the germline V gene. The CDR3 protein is CASSPRAQSGDTQYF. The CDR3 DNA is TGTGCCAGCAGCCCCCGGGCCCAGAGTGGGGATACGCAGTATTTT.

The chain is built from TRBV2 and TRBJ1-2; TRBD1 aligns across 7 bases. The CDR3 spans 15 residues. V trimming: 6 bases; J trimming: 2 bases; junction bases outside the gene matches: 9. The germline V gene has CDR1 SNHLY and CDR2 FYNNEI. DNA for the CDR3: TGTGCCAGCAGAAAGTACAGGGGCCCAAACTATGGCTACACCTTC. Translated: CASRKYRGPNYGYTF.

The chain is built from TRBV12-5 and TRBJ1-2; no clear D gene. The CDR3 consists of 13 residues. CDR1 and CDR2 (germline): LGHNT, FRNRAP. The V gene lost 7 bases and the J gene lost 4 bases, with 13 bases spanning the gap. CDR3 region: CASADPGRYGYTF. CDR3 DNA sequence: TGTGCTAGTGCCGACCCTGGGCGCTATGGCTACACCTTC.

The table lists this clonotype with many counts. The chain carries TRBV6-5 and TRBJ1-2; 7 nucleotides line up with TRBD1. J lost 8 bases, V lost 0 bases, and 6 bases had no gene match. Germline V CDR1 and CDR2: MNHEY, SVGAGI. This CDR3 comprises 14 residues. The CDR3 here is CASSYSRQGGGYTF. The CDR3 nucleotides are TGTGCCAGCAGTTACTCGAGACAGGGCGGGGGCTACACCTTC.

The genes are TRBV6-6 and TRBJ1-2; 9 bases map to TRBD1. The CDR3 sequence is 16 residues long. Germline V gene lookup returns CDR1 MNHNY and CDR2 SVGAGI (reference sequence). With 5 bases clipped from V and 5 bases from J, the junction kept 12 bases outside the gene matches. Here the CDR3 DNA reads TGTGCCAGCAGTGGGGGACAGGGAAGTAGTTTATATGGCTACACCTTC. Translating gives CASSGGQGSSLYGYTF.

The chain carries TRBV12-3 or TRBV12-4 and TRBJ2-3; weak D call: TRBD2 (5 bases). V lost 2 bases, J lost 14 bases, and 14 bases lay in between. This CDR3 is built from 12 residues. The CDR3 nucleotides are TGTGCCAGCAGTTTAACAGCGGCTCCGCGGTATTTT. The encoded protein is CASSLTAAPRYF.

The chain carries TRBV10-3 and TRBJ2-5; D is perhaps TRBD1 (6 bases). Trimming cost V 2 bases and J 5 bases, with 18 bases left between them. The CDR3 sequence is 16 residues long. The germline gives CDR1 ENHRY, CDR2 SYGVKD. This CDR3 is CAISEGGSTRGETQYF. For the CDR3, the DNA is TGTGCCATCAGTGAGGGAGGCTCTACTAGGGGGGAGACCCAGTACTTC.

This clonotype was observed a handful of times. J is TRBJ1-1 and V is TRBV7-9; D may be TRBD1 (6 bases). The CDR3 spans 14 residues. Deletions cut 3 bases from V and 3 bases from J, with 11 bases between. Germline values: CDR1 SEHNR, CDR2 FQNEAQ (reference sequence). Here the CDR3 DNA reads TGTGCCAGCAGCTTTGGGGGGGGCTACACTGAAGCTTTCTTT. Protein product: CASSFGGGYTEAFF.

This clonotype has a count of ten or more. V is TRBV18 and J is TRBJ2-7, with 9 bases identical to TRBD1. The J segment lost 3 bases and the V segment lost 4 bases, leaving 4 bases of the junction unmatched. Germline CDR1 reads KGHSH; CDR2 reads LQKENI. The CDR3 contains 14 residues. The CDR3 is CASSRSTGGYEQYF. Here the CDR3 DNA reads TGTGCCAGCTCACGGTCGACAGGGGGCTACGAGCAGTACTTC.

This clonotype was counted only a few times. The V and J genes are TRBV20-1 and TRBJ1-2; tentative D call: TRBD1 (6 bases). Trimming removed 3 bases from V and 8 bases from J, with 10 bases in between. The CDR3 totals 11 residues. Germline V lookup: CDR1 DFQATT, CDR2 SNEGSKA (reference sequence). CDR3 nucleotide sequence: TGCAGTGCTAGCGGGGGGCGAGGCTACACCTTC. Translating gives CSASGGRGYTF.

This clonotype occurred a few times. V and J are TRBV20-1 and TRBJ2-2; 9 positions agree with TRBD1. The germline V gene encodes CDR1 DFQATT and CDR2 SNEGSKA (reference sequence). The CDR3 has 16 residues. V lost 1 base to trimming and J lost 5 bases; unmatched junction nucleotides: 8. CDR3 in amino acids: CSARVPPGQGTGELFF. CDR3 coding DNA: TGCAGTGCTAGAGTTCCGCCGGGACAGGGAACCGGGGAGCTGTTTTTT.

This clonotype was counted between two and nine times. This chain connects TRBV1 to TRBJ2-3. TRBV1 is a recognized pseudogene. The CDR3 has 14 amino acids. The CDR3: CTSSPRPVTDTQYF. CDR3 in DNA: TGCACCAGCAGCCCCCGACCAGTCACAGATACGCAGTATTTT.

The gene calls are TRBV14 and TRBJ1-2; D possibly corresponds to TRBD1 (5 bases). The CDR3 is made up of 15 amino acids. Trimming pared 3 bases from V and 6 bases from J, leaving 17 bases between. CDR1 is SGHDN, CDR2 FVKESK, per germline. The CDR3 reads CASSQRDLKLDGYTF. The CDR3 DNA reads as TGTGCCAGCAGCCAGAGGGACCTGAAACTTGATGGCTACACCTTC.

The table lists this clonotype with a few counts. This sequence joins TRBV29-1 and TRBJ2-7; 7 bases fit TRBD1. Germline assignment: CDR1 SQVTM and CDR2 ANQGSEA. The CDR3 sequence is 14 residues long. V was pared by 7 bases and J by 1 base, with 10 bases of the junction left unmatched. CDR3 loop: CSARPGQTSYEQYF. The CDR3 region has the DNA TGCAGCGCTCGTCCGGGACAGACGTCCTACGAGCAGTACTTC.

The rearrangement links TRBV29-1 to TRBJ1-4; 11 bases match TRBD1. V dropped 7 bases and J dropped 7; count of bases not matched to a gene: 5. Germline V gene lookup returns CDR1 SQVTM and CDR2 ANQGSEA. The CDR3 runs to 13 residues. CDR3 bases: TGCAGCGGCCGGACAGGGGGCGTTGAAAAACTGTTTTTT. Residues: CSGRTGGVEKLFF. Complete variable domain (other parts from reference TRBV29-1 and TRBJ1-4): SAVISQKPSRDICQRGTSLTIQCQVDSQVTMMFWYRQQPGQSLTLIATANQGSEATYESGFVIDKFPISRPNLTFSTLTVSNMSPEDSSIYLCSGRTGGVEKLFFGSGTQLSVL.

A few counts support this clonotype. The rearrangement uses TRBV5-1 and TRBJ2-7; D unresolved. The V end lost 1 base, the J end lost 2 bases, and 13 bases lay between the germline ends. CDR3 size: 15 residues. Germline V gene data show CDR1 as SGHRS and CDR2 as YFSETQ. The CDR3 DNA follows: TGCGCCAGCAGCTTGAGTAGGTTCTTCACCTACGAGCAGTACTTC. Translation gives CASSLSRFFTYEQYF.

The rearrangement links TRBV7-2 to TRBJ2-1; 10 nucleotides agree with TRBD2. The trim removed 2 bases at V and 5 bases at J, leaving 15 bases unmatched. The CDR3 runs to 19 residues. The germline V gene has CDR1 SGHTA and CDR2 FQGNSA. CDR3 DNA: TGTGCCAGCAGCTTAAAAATTAAGAGTAGCGGGAGGCCGCACAATGAGCAGTTCTTC. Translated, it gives CASSLKIKSSGRPHNEQFF. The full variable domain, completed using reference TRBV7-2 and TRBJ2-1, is GAGVSQSPSNKVTEKGKDVELRCDPISGHTALYWYRQSLGQGLEFLIYFQGNSAPDKSGLPSDRFSAERTGGSVSTLTIQRTQQEDSAVYLCASSLKIKSSGRPHNEQFFGPGTRLTVL.

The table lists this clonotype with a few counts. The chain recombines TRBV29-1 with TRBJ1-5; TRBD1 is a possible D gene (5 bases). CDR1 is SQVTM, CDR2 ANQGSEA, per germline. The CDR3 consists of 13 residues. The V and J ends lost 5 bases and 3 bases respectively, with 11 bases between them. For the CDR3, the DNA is TGCAGCGTTTCGACAGAGATCAATCAGCCCCAGCATTTT. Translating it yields CSVSTEINQPQHF.

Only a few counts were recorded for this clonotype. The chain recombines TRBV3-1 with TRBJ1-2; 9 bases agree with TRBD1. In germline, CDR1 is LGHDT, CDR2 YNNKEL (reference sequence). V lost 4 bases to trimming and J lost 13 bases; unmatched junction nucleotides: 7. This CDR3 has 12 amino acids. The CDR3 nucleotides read TGTGCCAGCAGCCGCCAGGGACAGGGAGGCACCTTC. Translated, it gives CASSRQGQGGTF.

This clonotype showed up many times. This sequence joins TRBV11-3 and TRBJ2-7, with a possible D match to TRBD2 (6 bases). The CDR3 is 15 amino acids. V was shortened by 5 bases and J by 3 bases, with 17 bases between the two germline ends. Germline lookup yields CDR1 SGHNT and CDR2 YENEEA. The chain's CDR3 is CASSPGVQGLYEQYF. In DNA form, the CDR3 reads TGTGCCAGCAGCCCGGGAGTCCAAGGCCTCTACGAGCAGTACTTC.